This T cell receptor (beta chain) was found in a study of CXCR3-negative and CXCR3-positive naive CD8 T cells. Study-level points and caveats: Comparably high diversity marked both naive subsets, whereas memory CD8+ cells had much lower diversity. Naive CXCR3-negative cells resembled naive CXCR3-positive cells in TRBV-TRBJ usage; memory cells differed. A higher hydrophobicity marked the TRB CDR3s of CXCR3-positive naive cells versus CXCR3-negative naive cells. Comparison of naive subsets found surface CD5 to be comparable, and TCR strength was inferred on the basis of TRB CDR3 properties.

UMI-labeled 5' RACE TRB cDNA libraries were prepared from the cells. After re-calling the 5' RACE reads, TCRdb lists one entry per CDR3 protein, DNA absent. Recorded for this sample: about 98,000 distinct CDR3 sequences. Germline CDR1 is MRHNA and CDR2 is SNTAGT. CDR3 length: 14 residues. Naive cells were sorted as CD45RO-, CCR7+, CD27+ and CD95-. About this clonotype itself: What it binds is not known.

The V gene is TRBV6-4, the J gene TRBJ2-3; with no DNA, the TCRdb D assignment of TRBD1 cannot be verified. This receptor was obtained from a human donor in good health. Some clones in this sample may be carry-over from other donors' samples. The source material was naive CXCR3+ CD8+ T cells from blood. Documented subset: CD45RO-CCR7+CD27+CD95- naive CD8+ T cells expressing CXCR3 (TNR3+). The CDR3 sequence: CASSDSPGRDTQYF.